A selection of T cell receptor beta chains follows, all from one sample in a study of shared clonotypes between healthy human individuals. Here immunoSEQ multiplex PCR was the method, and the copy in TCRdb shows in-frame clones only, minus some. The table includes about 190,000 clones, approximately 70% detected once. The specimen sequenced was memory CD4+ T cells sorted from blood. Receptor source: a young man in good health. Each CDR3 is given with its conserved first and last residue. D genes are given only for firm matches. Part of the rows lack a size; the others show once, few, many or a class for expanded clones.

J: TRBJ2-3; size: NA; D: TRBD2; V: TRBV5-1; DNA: TGCGCCAGCAGCTTGGGACTAGCGGGAGGGGATACGCAGTATTTT; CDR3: CASSLGLAGGDTQYF
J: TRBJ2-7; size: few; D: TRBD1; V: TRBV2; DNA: TGTGCCAGCACAAGACAGGGGAGCTACGAGCAGTACTTC; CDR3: CASTRQGSYEQYF
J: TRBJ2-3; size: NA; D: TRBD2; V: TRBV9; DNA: TGTGCCAGCAACCCTAGCGGGAGAGGGTCAGATACGCAGTATTTT; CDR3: CASNPSGRGSDTQYF
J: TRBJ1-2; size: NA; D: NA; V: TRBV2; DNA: TGTGCCAGCAGTGAACCGGCTCTTTACACCTTC; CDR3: CASSEPALYTF
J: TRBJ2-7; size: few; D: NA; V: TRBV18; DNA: TGTGCCAGCTCACCTTCAGCAGCGGGTCCAATATCCTACGAGCAGTACTTC; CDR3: CASSPSAAGPISYEQYF
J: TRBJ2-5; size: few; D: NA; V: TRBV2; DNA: TGTGCCAGCAGCCCCTTGGAAGAGACCCAGTACTTC; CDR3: CASSPLEETQYF
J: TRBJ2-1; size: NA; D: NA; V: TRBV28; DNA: TGTGCCAGCACCGCCGGCGGGACGAGTCATGAGCAGTTCTTC; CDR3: CASTAGGTSHEQFF
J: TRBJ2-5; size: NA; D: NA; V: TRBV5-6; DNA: TGTGCCAGCAGCTTGGAGACCACCGGGACATTGGGCCAAGAGACCCAGTACTTC; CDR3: CASSLETTGTLGQETQYF
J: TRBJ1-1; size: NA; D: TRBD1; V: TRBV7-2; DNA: TGTGCCAGCAGCTTAGAGACAGGGCTTGAAGCTTTCTTT; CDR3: CASSLETGLEAFF
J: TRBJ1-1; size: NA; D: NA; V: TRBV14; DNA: TGTGCCAGCAGCGATAGTCCGCAGAAAAGGGCGGAAGCTTTCTTT; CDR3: CASSDSPQKRAEAFF
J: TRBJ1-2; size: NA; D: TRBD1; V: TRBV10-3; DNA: TGTGCCATCAGTGAGATAAAGACAGGGGGAAGTTCAGGCTACACCTTC; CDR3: CAISEIKTGGSSGYTF
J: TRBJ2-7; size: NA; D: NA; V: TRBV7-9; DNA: TGTGCCAGCAGCTCTCCGAGCTCTCCCTACGAGCAGTACTTC; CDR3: CASSSPSSPYEQYF
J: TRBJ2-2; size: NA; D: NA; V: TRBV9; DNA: TGTGCCAGCAGGTCAAGGGCGAACACCGGGGAGCTGTTTTTT; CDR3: CASRSRANTGELFF
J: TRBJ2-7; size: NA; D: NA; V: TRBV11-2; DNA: TGTGCCAGCAGCTTAGAGCGGCGATCCTACGAGCAGTACTTC; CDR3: CASSLERRSYEQYF
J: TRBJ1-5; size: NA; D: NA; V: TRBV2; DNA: TGTGCCAGCAGTGAAGCGGCCCACGTGGGTCAGCCCCAGCATTTT; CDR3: CASSEAAHVGQPQHF
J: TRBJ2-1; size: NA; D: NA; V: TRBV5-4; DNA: TGTGCCAGCAGCTTGGACTACAATGAGCAGTTCTTC; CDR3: CASSLDYNEQFF